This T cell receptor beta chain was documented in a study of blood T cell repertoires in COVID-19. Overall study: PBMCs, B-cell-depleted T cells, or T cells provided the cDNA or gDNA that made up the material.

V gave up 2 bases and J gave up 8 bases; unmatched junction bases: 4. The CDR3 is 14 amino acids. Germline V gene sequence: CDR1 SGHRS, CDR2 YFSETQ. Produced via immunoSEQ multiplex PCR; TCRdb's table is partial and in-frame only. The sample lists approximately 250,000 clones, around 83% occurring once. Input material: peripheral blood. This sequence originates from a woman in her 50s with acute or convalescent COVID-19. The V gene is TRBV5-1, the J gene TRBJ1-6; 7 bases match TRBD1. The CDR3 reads CASSFDREDSPLHF. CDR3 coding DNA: TGCGCCAGCAGCTTTGACAGGGAGGATTCACCCCTCCACTTT.